The 32 T cell receptor beta chains given below trace back to one sample, sequenced in a study of beta chain bispecific antibodies for T cell cancers. Regarding the study as a whole: Anti-TRBV12 exposure, compared with anti-CD19, reduced the TRBV12-3 proportion of TRBV signal by 98.9%. Most targeted TRBV signal came from the leukemia cell line cells, not normal T cells.

Expansion lasted 2 to 4 days, with either anti-CD3 antibody OKT3 or CD3/CD28 beads. TCRdb called the 5' RACE reads again in MiXCR, with one record for every CDR3 protein. The sample lists 20,000 to 25,000 distinct CDR3 sequences, around 2% occurring once. Their antigen targets remain unknown. Specimen: healthy donor T cells cultured with leukemia cells, collected from a culture containing a bispecific antibody targeting TCR Vbeta12. These receptors came from a human donor in good health. Some clones in this sample may be carry-over from other donors' samples.

This clonotype has ten or more counts. The chain has TRBV7-3 and TRBJ2-7; D is possibly TRBD1 or TRBD2 (5 bases each). The germline V gene has CDR1 SGHTA and CDR2 FQGTGA. V lost 5 bases to trimming and J lost 0 bases, with 11 bases between them. CDR3 length: 14 residues. The CDR3 DNA reads TGTGCCAGCAGCCAGGGACCTAGCTCCTACGAGCAGTACTTC. This codes for CASSQGPSSYEQYF.

This clonotype came up many times. The chain couples TRBV6-5 to TRBJ2-3, with 11 nucleotides matching TRBD2. Germline V gene data show CDR1 as MNHEY and CDR2 as SVGAGI. The CDR3 is made up of 17 amino acids. V gave up 6 bases and J gave up 2 bases; unmatched junction bases: 10. The CDR3 nucleotides read TGTGCCAGCAGCCAGGATCGACTAGCGGGGCTCACAGATACGCAGTATTTT. Its protein product is CASSQDRLAGLTDTQYF.

In its sample, this clonotype was seen many times. The genes are TRBV5-1 and TRBJ2-5, with D perhaps matching TRBD1 (6 bases). Deletions cut 0 bases from V and 5 bases from J, with 20 bases between. The germline V gene encodes CDR1 SGHRS and CDR2 YFSETQ. The CDR3 runs 17 residues. As DNA, the CDR3 is TGCGCCAGCAGCTTGGAACCGGGACACCCCTCTTCTGAGACCCAGTACTTC. Translated, it gives CASSLEPGHPSSETQYF. The whole variable domain, filled in from reference TRBV5-1 and TRBJ2-5, reads KAGVTQTPRYLIKTRGQQVTLSCSPISGHRSVSWYQQTPGQGLQFLFEYFSETQRNKGNFPGRFSGRQFSNSRSEMNVSTLELGDSALYLCASSLEPGHPSSETQYFGPGTRLLVL.

This clonotype was observed many times. This chain links TRBV5-6 with TRBJ1-5; TRBD1 matches at 8 bases. Germline V CDR1 and CDR2: SGHDT, YYEEEE. CDR3 length: 12 amino acids. Losses at the gene ends were 0 bases for V and 11 bases for J; bases not matched to a gene: 1. CDR3: CASSLGDRTQHF. The CDR3 DNA follows: TGTGCCAGCAGCTTGGGGGACAGGACCCAGCATTTT.

This clonotype was detected ten times or more. This rearrangement joins TRBV7-9 to TRBJ1-4; 10 nucleotides align to TRBD1. J lost 1 base, V lost 5 bases, and 7 bases had no gene match. Germline lookup yields CDR1 SEHNR and CDR2 FQNEAQ (reference sequence). CDR3 length: 17 amino acids. The CDR3 DNA reads as TGTGCCAGCAGCGTACGACAGGGGGCAGTAACTAATGAAAAACTGTTTTTT. Its protein is CASSVRQGAVTNEKLFF.

This clonotype was found many times. This sequence joins TRBV9 and TRBJ1-6; TRBD1 matches at 10 bases. The V gene's germline CDR1 is SGDLS and CDR2 YYNGEE. The V gene end was trimmed by 4 bases and the J gene end by 9 bases; junction bases not matched to a gene: 4. The CDR3 is 14 residues long. The CDR3 here is CASSLGTGASPLHF. The DNA of the CDR3 is TGTGCCAGCAGCCTCGGGACAGGGGCTTCACCCCTCCACTTT.

Many counts were recorded for this clonotype. The genes are TRBV10-3 and TRBJ2-5; TRBD1 matches 7 bases. CDR1 is ENHRY and CDR2 is SYGVKD in the germline V gene. The CDR3 has 13 residues. Trimming took 5 bases from V and 4 from J; bases not matched to a gene: 4. CDR3 in DNA: TGTGCCATCAGTAGGGGGCGCGGAGAGACCCAGTACTTC. Protein product: CAISRGRGETQYF.

This clonotype was seen ten or more times. This chain uses TRBV5-1 with TRBJ1-6, with D tentatively TRBD1 (5 bases). Per germline, CDR1 SGHRS and CDR2 YFSETQ. The germline V and J ends were trimmed by 0 bases and 7 bases, with 11 bases remaining between them. This CDR3 has 15 amino acids. The DNA of the CDR3 is TGCGCCAGCAGCTTGGCGGGGGGTGAAAATTCACCCCTCCACTTT. It specifies CASSLAGGENSPLHF.

Details on this clonotype: A read error may explain this, as a much larger clone is one base away. Without the conserved terminal phenylalanine or tryptophan, this CDR3 likely stems from a read error. This chain connects TRBV7-6 to TRBJ2-1, with TRBD2 matching 9 bases. CDR3 size: 16 residues. V lost 3 bases and J lost 0; bases outside the gene matches: 3. CDR1 SGHVS and CDR2 FNYEAQ come from the germline V gene. The CDR3 DNA sequence: TGTGCCAGCAGCTTTCGAGCGGGGGGCTCCTACAATGAGCAGTTCTGC. Encoded protein: CASSFRAGGSYNEQFC.

This clonotype was seen at least ten times. V usage is TRBV7-3 and J usage is TRBJ1-1; 7 bases align to TRBD1. Germline V gene lookup returns CDR1 SGHTA and CDR2 FQGTGA. This CDR3 is built from 13 residues. Trimming took 3 bases from V and 4 from J; bases not matched to a gene: 2. The CDR3 sequence: CASSLTGSTEAFF. CDR3 sequence (DNA): TGTGCCAGCAGCTTGACAGGGAGCACTGAAGCTTTCTTT.

In its sample, this clonotype was seen many times. This rearrangement joins TRBV19 to TRBJ1-5; the D is unclear. The CDR3 extends over 12 amino acids. Trimming cost V 3 bases and J 0 bases, with 0 bases left between them. Germline CDR1 and CDR2: LNHDA and SQIVND (reference sequence). This chain's CDR3 is CASSISNQPQHF. In nucleotides, the CDR3 is TGTGCCAGTAGTATTAGCAATCAGCCCCAGCATTTT.

This clonotype has ten or more counts. The chain links TRBV7-9 to TRBJ2-1; D unresolved. The CDR3 runs to 11 residues. CDR1 is SEHNR, CDR2 FQNEAQ, per germline (reference sequence). Trimming stripped 4 bases from V and 7 bases from J, with 5 bases between. CDR3 sequence: CASSSDNEQFF. The CDR3 DNA is TGTGCCAGCAGCTCTGATAATGAGCAGTTCTTC.

This clonotype was found many times. The chain employs TRBV18 and TRBJ1-1; D unresolved. Trimming took 5 bases from V and 1 from J, leaving 11 bases between them. Germline-derived CDR1 and CDR2 are KGHSH and LQKENI. This CDR3 is built from 14 residues. CDR3 DNA sequence: TGTGCCAGCTCAACCAAACATACGAACACTGAAGCTTTCTTT. Its translation: CASSTKHTNTEAFF.

This clonotype appeared many times. The J gene is TRBJ2-3, the V gene TRBV15; no reliable D call. The CDR3 runs 17 residues. V shed 0 bases and J shed 6 bases, with 19 bases lying between them. Per the germline V gene, CDR1 is LNHNV and CDR2 is YYDKDF (reference sequence). In DNA, the CDR3 is TGTGCCACCAGCAGAGATCGTGGACCTCCGGGCCCGGATACGCAGTATTTT. It is translated as CATSRDRGPPGPDTQYF.

In this sample, this clonotype turned up many times. The chain employs TRBV28 and TRBJ2-1; D unresolved. Between the trimmed V and J ends, which lost 4 bases and 6 bases, there was a span of 4 bases. The CDR3 has 11 residues. Germline CDR1 reads MDHEN; CDR2 reads SYDVKM. As DNA, the CDR3 is TGTGCCAGCAGTTCCAGCAATGAGCAGTTCTTC. Amino acids: CASSSSNEQFF.

This clonotype has ten or more counts. The rearrangement links TRBV18 to TRBJ2-7, with 10 bases matching TRBD2. V lost 2 bases and J lost 3; bases outside the gene matches: 4. There are 15 residues in the CDR3. Per the germline V gene, CDR1 is KGHSH and CDR2 is LQKENI. CDR3 protein: CASSPTSGISYEQYF. The CDR3 DNA is TGTGCCAGCTCACCAACTAGCGGGATAAGCTACGAGCAGTACTTC.

This clonotype came up many times. V gene TRBV20-1 combines with J gene TRBJ2-1; no definite D call. The V gene lost 0 bases and the J gene lost 4 bases, with 13 bases spanning the gap. The CDR3 sequence is 15 residues long. CDR1 DFQATT and CDR2 SNEGSKA come from the germline V gene (reference sequence). CDR3 nucleotides: TGCAGTGCTAGAGATGGATGGTCTAATTACAATGAGCAGTTCTTC. Encoded protein: CSARDGWSNYNEQFF.

The sample holds many counts of this clonotype. V usage is TRBV7-2 and J usage is TRBJ2-5, with TRBD2 matching 7 bases. The length of the CDR3 is 15 residues. Germline values: CDR1 SGHTA, CDR2 FQGNSA. Trimming at V came to 5 bases and at J to 1 base, leaving 7 bases not matched to a gene. CDR3 amino acids: CASSQLLAVQETQYF. CDR3 bases: TGTGCCAGCAGCCAGTTGCTAGCGGTCCAAGAGACCCAGTACTTC.

At least ten counts were recorded for this clonotype. V gene TRBV19 combines with J gene TRBJ2-1, with 10 bases fitting TRBD2. The CDR3 is made up of 15 amino acids. The V gene's germline CDR1 is LNHDA and CDR2 SQIVND (reference sequence). Trimming took 3 bases from V and 6 from J; bases not matched to a gene: 5. Here the CDR3 reads CASSILAGAGNEQFF. The DNA of the CDR3 is TGTGCCAGTAGTATCCTAGCGGGGGCGGGCAATGAGCAGTTCTTC.

This clonotype has at least ten counts. The rearrangement links TRBV10-1 to TRBJ1-3; a weak D match, TRBD1 (5 bases). The CDR3 has 13 residues. The germline CDR1 and CDR2 sequences are WNHNN and SYGVQD (reference sequence). Trimming removed 6 bases from V and 8 bases from J, with 14 bases in between. CDR3 region: CASSLGTGDTIYF. CDR3 DNA: TGCGCCAGCAGCCTCGGGACGGGAGACACCATATATTTT.

This clonotype showed up many times. The chain uses TRBV15 and TRBJ1-4; no definite D call. Germline assignment: CDR1 LNHNV and CDR2 YYDKDF (reference sequence). Trimming stripped 0 bases from V and 8 bases from J, with 10 bases between. This CDR3 spans 14 amino acids. In DNA form, the CDR3 reads TGTGCCACCAGCAGAGACCATTTGTTGGAAAAACTGTTTTTT. Translation: CATSRDHLLEKLFF. The entire variable domain, with the rest obtained from reference TRBV15 and TRBJ1-4, is as follows: DAMVIQNPRYQVTQFGKPVTLSCSQTLNHNVMYWYQQKSSQAPKLLFHYYDKDFNNEADTPDNFQSRRPNTSFCFLDIRSPGLGDTAMYLCATSRDHLLEKLFFGSGTQLSVL.

This clonotype was detected ten times or more. The rearrangement links TRBV3-1 to TRBJ2-1, with D unresolved. The CDR3 runs 15 residues. V lost 4 bases, J lost 2 bases, and 12 bases lay in between. Germline V gene lookup returns CDR1 LGHDT and CDR2 YNNKEL (reference sequence). CDR3 amino acids: CASSLQAQPYNEQFF. CDR3 nucleotide sequence: TGTGCCAGCAGCCTTCAGGCCCAGCCCTACAATGAGCAGTTCTTC.

This clonotype was seen repeatedly, ten times or more. The gene calls are TRBV20-1 and TRBJ2-3; tentatively, D is TRBD2 (5 bases). From germline, CDR1 is DFQATT and CDR2 SNEGSKA (reference sequence). There are 16 residues in the CDR3. Trimming took off 2 bases at V and 6 bases at J, with 21 bases between the two ends. CDR3 DNA sequence: TGCAGTGCTAGATCGGGGTCGACCGTCCGGGTGGATACGCAGTATTTT. Translated: CSARSGSTVRVDTQYF.

At least ten counts were recorded for this clonotype. The V call is TRBV7-2, the J call TRBJ2-7; tentative D call: TRBD2 (6 bases). V lost 1 base, J lost 0 bases, and 13 bases lay in between. CDR1 and CDR2 (germline): SGHTA, FQGNSA. The CDR3 consists of 16 residues. The CDR3 loop is CASSLVRAGSSYEQYF. The CDR3 DNA follows: TGTGCCAGCAGCTTAGTGAGGGCGGGGAGCTCCTACGAGCAGTACTTC. The full variable domain, with the rest looked up from reference TRBV7-2 and TRBJ2-7, is GAGVSQSPSNKVTEKGKDVELRCDPISGHTALYWYRQSLGQGLEFLIYFQGNSAPDKSGLPSDRFSAERTGGSVSTLTIQRTQQEDSAVYLCASSLVRAGSSYEQYFGPGTRLTVT.

This clonotype is medium-sized in the sample. The V and J genes are TRBV15 and TRBJ1-4; D is possibly TRBD1 (6 bases). Germline V gene data show CDR1 as LNHNV and CDR2 as YYDKDF (reference sequence). V lost 3 bases and J 8 bases, leaving 16 bases between the germline ends. The CDR3 is made up of 15 amino acids. The CDR3 region is CATSSRPTGREKLFF. The CDR3 DNA sequence: TGTGCCACCAGCAGCCGGCCAACAGGGCGAGAAAAACTGTTTTTT.

This clonotype is medium-sized by share. This chain links TRBV5-5 with TRBJ2-5; D is ambiguous. The germline V gene has CDR1 SGHKS and CDR2 YYEKEE (reference sequence). V gave up 0 bases and J gave up 3 bases, with 9 bases separating them. The CDR3 is 14 amino acids. Here the CDR3 reads CASSLEWSEETQYF. The CDR3 DNA reads TGTGCCAGCAGCTTGGAATGGTCCGAAGAGACCCAGTACTTC.

This clonotype was counted ten times or more. The chain recombines TRBV6-5 with TRBJ2-2; 12 bases line up with TRBD2. V shed 0 bases, J shed 8 bases, and the junction held 1 base outside the gene matches. Germline-derived CDR1 and CDR2 are MNHEY and SVGAGI. The CDR3 consists of 15 residues. CDR3 residues: CASSYSGTSGGELFF. For the CDR3, the DNA is TGTGCCAGCAGTTACTCAGGGACTAGCGGGGGGGAGCTGTTTTTT.

In its sample, this clonotype was seen many times. The chain uses TRBV5-1 and TRBJ2-7, with 12 nucleotides matching TRBD2. The CDR3 extends over 18 amino acids. Germline assignment: CDR1 SGHRS and CDR2 YFSETQ. The trim removed 4 bases at V and 1 base at J, leaving 12 bases unmatched. CDR3 DNA: TGCGCCAGCAGCAACCTCCCCACTAGCGGGGGGATATCCTACGAGCAGTACTTC. Protein product: CASSNLPTSGGISYEQYF.

The sample holds many counts of this clonotype. The chain employs TRBV11-2 and TRBJ2-1; possibly TRBD1 for D (6 bases). V was shortened by 4 bases and J by 4 bases, with 20 bases between the two germline ends. Germline loops: CDR1 SGHAT, CDR2 FQNNGV. The CDR3 loop spans 17 amino acids. The CDR3 sequence: CASSSLQGSLGYNEQFF. The CDR3 nucleotides are TGTGCCAGCAGCTCACTACAGGGTAGTTTAGGTTACAATGAGCAGTTCTTC.

This chain joins TRBV29-1 and TRBJ2-3; D might be TRBD1 (6 bases). Trimming took off 7 bases at V and 2 bases at J, with 19 bases between the two ends. This CDR3 contains 15 residues. The germline V gene has CDR1 SQVTM and CDR2 ANQGSEA. The CDR3 reads CSAPKLGHNTDTQYF. The CDR3 DNA sequence: TGCAGCGCACCCAAGTTGGGACATAACACAGATACGCAGTATTTT.

In its sample, this clonotype was seen many times. The J gene is TRBJ2-5, the V gene TRBV2; 8 bases fit TRBD1. The CDR3 has 16 residues. V was pared by 6 bases and J by 3 bases, with 12 bases of the junction left unmatched. Germline V CDR1 and CDR2: SNHLY, FYNNEI. This chain's CDR3 is CASSQGAGEGEETQYF. In DNA form, the CDR3 reads TGTGCCAGCAGCCAGGGGGCAGGGGAAGGTGAAGAGACCCAGTACTTC.

This clonotype was counted many times. The chain is built from TRBV4-1 and TRBJ2-7; tentative D call: TRBD1 (5 bases). V was clipped by 1 base and J by 5 bases, with 12 bases between them. The CDR3 is 14 amino acids. Germline V gene data show CDR1 as MGHRA and CDR2 as YSYEKL. Here the CDR3 DNA reads TGCGCCAGCAGCCAAGTGCAGGGTCCCCACGAGCAGTACTTC. This translates into CASSQVQGPHEQYF.